The 9 T cell receptor beta chains below come from one sample, sequenced in a study of cytomegalovirus exposure and HLA in healthy donors. The repertoire was sequenced with immunoSEQ multiplex PCR; TCRdb's copy has only in-frame clones and lacks some. The sample includes around 260,000 clones, about 90% of them seen just once. The sequenced sample was PBMCs. These receptors were collected from a woman aged 30 to 39 in good health and CMV-seronegative.

CDR3 sequence (DNA): TGTGCCAGCGGACCCGGTGTAGGTTTGAACACTGAAGCTTTCTTT. Encoded protein: CASGPGVGLNTEAFF. The V gene is TRBV7-2, the J gene TRBJ1-1, with D unclear. This CDR3 region has 15 residues. Trimming shortened V by 8 bases and J by 0 bases, and 16 bases separated the two germline ends. Germline V gives CDR1 SGHTA, CDR2 FQGNSA.

J is TRBJ2-1 and V is TRBV9; weak D call: TRBD2 (5 bases). CDR3 length equals 15 residues. V was trimmed by 4 bases and J by 6 bases, leaving 17 bases between them. From germline, CDR1 is SGDLS and CDR2 YYNGEE. The CDR3, as DNA: TGTGCCAGCAGCCCCGGGATATACCGGACCAATGAGCAGTTCTTC. Translating gives CASSPGIYRTNEQFF.

V and J are TRBV4-1 and TRBJ1-4, with 7 nucleotides matching TRBD1. The CDR3 sequence is 15 residues long. CDR1 is MGHRA, CDR2 YSYEKL, per germline. After removal of 4 bases from V and 2 bases from J, the junction contained 4 bases not matched to a gene. CDR3 DNA sequence: TGCGCCAGCAGCCTCCTGGACAGGACTAATGAAAAACTGTTTTTT. Translation gives CASSLLDRTNEKLFF.

Comments on this clone: The same CDR3 is also encoded by other DNA sequences in this sample. The chain is built from TRBV19 and TRBJ2-7; D gene unclear. CDR1 LNHDA and CDR2 SQIVND come from the germline V gene (reference sequence). V was clipped by 3 bases and J by 3 bases, with 9 bases between them. This CDR3 has 13 amino acids. CDR3 bases: TGTGCCAGTAGTATTGTGGGCAGCTACGAGCAGTACTTC. Residues: CASSIVGSYEQYF. Full variable domain (remainder filled in from reference TRBV19 and TRBJ2-7): DGGITQSPKYLFRKEGQNVTLSCEQNLNHDAMYWYRQDPGQGLRLIYYSQIVNDFQKGDIAEGYSVSREKKESFPLTVTSAQKNPTAFYLCASSIVGSYEQYFGPGTRLTVT.

This rearrangement joins TRBV6-5 to TRBJ2-7; D is unresolved. CDR1 is MNHEY and CDR2 is SVGAGI in the germline V gene. CDR3 length: 15 residues. V was clipped by 2 bases and J by 0 bases, with 11 bases between them. The CDR3 protein is CASSYGLGPSYEQYF. CDR3 DNA sequence: TGTGCCAGCAGTTACGGGTTAGGGCCCTCCTACGAGCAGTACTTC.

The V gene is TRBV25-1, the J gene TRBJ2-7; 7 bases agree with TRBD2. CDR3 length: 13 amino acids. V lost 5 bases to trimming and J lost 6 bases; unmatched junction nucleotides: 7. Germline V lookup: CDR1 MGHDK, CDR2 SYGVNS. The CDR3 spells CASSSRGKGEQYF. The CDR3 nucleotides read TGTGCCAGCAGTTCGCGGGGGAAGGGCGAGCAGTACTTC.

This rearrangement joins TRBV11-2 to TRBJ2-6; perhaps TRBD1 as D (5 bases). The CDR3 runs 18 residues. V was clipped by 2 bases and J by 0 bases, with 14 bases between them. CDR1 SGHAT and CDR2 FQNNGV come from the germline V gene. The CDR3, as DNA: TGTGCCAGCAGCTTAATACGGACAAGCTACTCTGGGGCCAACGTCCTGACTTTC. Protein product: CASSLIRTSYSGANVLTF.

This chain connects TRBV7-6 to TRBJ2-5; 8 bases fit TRBD1. The CDR3 totals 18 residues. V dropped 0 bases and J dropped 2; count of bases not matched to a gene: 11. Germline CDR1 and CDR2: SGHVS and FNYEAQ. CDR3 residues: CASSLAPGGGARQETQYF. CDR3 in DNA: TGTGCCAGCAGCTTAGCCCCAGGGGGCGGGGCCCGACAAGAGACCCAGTACTTC.

This chain links TRBV6-1 with TRBJ2-7; tentative D call: TRBD2 (5 bases). Between the trimmed V and J ends, which lost 6 bases and 3 bases, there was a span of 12 bases. Germline CDR1 MNHNS, CDR2 SASEGT. The CDR3 covers 13 residues. The CDR3 is CASSRGGSYEQYF. CDR3 bases: TGTGCCAGCAGCCGAGGTGGGAGCTACGAGCAGTACTTC.